This T cell receptor beta chain was recovered during a study of blood T cell repertoires in COVID-19. The length of the CDR3 is 12 residues. Trimming removed 11 bases at V and 4 bases at J, with 14 bases between. Germline-derived CDR1 and CDR2 are SNHLY and FYNNEI. Repertoires were generated with immunoSEQ multiplex PCR, while TCRdb's copy carries only in-frame clones and drops some. The sample carries roughly 330,000 clones, 80% to 90% recorded once. The TCR comes from a woman in her late teens or twenties who had recovered from COVID-19. V gene TRBV2 combines with J gene TRBJ1-1; the D gene is possibly TRBD1 (5 bases). Sequencing was done on a sample of PBMCs or T cells enriched from blood (not recorded which). CDR3 sequence (DNA): TGTGCCCAGAAAGGGGAGGGCACTGAAGCTTTCTTT. It codes for CAQKGEGTEAFF.